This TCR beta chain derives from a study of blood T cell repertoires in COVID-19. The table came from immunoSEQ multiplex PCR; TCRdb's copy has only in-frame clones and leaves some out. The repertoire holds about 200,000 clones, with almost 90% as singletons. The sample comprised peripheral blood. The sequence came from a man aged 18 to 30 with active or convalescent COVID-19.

CDR3 DNA sequence: TGTGCCAGCAGTCGGGACAGATCTGGAAACACCATATATTTT. It is translated as CASSRDRSGNTIYF. J is TRBJ1-3 and V is TRBV6-5; the match to TRBD1 covers 7 bases. Germline CDR1 is MNHEY and CDR2 is SVGAGI. V shed 5 bases and J 1 base; nucleotides not matched to a gene: 2. CDR3 length equals 14 residues.